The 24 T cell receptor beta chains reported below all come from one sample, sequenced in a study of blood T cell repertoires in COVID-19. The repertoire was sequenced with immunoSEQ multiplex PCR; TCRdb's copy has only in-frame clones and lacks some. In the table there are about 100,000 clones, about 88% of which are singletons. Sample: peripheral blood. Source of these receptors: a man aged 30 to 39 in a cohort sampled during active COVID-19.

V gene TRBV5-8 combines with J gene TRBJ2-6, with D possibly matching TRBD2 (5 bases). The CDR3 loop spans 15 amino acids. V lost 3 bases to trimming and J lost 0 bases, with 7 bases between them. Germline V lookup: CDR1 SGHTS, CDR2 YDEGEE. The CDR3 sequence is CASSSGISGANVLTF. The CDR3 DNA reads TGTGCCAGCAGCTCCGGGATCTCTGGGGCCAACGTCCTGACTTTC.

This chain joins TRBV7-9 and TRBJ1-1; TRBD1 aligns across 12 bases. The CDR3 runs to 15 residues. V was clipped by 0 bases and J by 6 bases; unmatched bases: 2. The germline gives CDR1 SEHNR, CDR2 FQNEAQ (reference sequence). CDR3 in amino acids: CASSLAGTGGSEAFF. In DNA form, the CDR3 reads TGTGCCAGCAGCTTAGCTGGGACAGGGGGCTCTGAAGCTTTCTTT.

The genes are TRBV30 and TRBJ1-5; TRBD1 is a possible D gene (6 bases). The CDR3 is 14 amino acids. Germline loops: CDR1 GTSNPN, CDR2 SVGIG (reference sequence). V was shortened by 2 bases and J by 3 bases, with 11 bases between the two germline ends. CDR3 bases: TGTGCCTGGAGTCGGGACACGAACAATCAGCCCCAGCATTTT. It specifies CAWSRDTNNQPQHF. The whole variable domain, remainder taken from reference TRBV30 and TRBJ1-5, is SQTIHQWPATLVQPVGSPLSLECTVEGTSNPNLYWYRQAAGRGLQLLFYSVGIGQISSEVPQNLSASRPQDRQFILSSKKLLLSDSGFYLCAWSRDTNNQPQHFGDGTRLSIL.

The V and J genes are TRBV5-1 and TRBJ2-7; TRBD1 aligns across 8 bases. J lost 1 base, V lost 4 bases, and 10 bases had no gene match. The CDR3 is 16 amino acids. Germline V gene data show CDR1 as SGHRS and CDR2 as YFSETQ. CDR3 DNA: TGCGCCAGCAGCCGGGGTGACAGGGGCGGTTCCTACGAGCAGTACTTC. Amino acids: CASSRGDRGGSYEQYF.

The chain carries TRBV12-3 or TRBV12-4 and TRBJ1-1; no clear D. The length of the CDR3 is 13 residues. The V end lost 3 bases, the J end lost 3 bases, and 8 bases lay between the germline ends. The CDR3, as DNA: TGTGCCAGCAGTTTTGCGAGTGACACTGAAGCTTTCTTT. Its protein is CASSFASDTEAFF.

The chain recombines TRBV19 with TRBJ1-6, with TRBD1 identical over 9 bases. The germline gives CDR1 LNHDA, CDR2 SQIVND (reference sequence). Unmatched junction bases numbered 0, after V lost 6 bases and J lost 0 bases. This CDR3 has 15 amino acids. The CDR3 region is CASRDRGSYNSPLHF. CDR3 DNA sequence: TGTGCCAGTAGGGACAGGGGCTCCTATAATTCACCCCTCCACTTT.

CDR3 sequence (DNA): TGTGCCAGCAGCACAAATCCGGGTTTCGGGGAAAAACTGTTTTTT. Residues: CASSTNPGFGEKLFF. The rearrangement joins TRBV7-8 to TRBJ1-4; D is uncertain. The CDR3 is 15 residues long. Per the germline V gene, CDR1 is SGHVS and CDR2 is FQNEAQ. V was pared by 5 bases and J by 8 bases, with 18 bases between.

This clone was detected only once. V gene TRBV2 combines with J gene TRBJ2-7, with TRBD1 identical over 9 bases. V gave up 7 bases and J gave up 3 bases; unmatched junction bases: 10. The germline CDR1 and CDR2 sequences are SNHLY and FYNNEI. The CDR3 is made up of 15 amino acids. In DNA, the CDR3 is TGTGCCAGCACAACCCCGGGACAGGGTGTCTACGAGCAGTACTTC. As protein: CASTTPGQGVYEQYF. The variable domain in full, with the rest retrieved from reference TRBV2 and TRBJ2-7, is EPEVTQTPSHQVTQMGQEVILRCVPISNHLYFYWYRQILGQKVEFLVSFYNNEISEKSEIFDDQFSVERPDGSNFTLKIRSTKLEDSAMYFCASTTPGQGVYEQYFGPGTRLTVT.

The DNA of the CDR3 is TGTGCCAGCAGTGAACGCAGGGGTGGGGAGACCCAGTACTTC. As protein: CASSERRGGETQYF. The V call is TRBV2, the J call TRBJ2-5; possibly TRBD1 for D (6 bases). Germline V gene data show CDR1 as SNHLY and CDR2 as FYNNEI. The V end lost 2 bases, the J end lost 5 bases, and 12 bases lay between the germline ends. This CDR3 is built from 14 residues.

CDR3 amino acids: CASSPKGQGAFEAFF. The CDR3 DNA sequence: TGTGCCAGCTCACCAAAGGGACAGGGAGCTTTTGAAGCTTTCTTT. This chain joins TRBV18 and TRBJ1-1; 9 bases agree with TRBD1. With 2 bases clipped from V and 7 bases from J, the junction kept 8 bases outside the gene matches. This CDR3 has 15 residues. Germline loops: CDR1 KGHSH, CDR2 LQKENI.

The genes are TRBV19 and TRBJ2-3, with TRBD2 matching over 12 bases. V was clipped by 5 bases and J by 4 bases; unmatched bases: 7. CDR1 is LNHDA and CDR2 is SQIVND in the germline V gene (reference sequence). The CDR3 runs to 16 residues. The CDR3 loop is CASSPLAGGGSDTQYF. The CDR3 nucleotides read TGTGCCAGTAGTCCACTAGCGGGGGGCGGCTCAGATACGCAGTATTTT. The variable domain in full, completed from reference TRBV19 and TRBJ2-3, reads DGGITQSPKYLFRKEGQNVTLSCEQNLNHDAMYWYRQDPGQGLRLIYYSQIVNDFQKGDIAEGYSVSREKKESFPLTVTSAQKNPTAFYLCASSPLAGGGSDTQYFGPGTRLTVL.

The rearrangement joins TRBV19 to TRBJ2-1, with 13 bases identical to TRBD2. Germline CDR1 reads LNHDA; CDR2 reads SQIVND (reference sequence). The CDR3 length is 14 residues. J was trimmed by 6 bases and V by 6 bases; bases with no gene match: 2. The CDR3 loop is CASSTSGGGNEQFF. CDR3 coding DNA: TGTGCCAGTAGCACTAGCGGGGGGGGCAATGAGCAGTTCTTC. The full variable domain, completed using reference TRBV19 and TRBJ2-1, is DGGITQSPKYLFRKEGQNVTLSCEQNLNHDAMYWYRQDPGQGLRLIYYSQIVNDFQKGDIAEGYSVSREKKESFPLTVTSAQKNPTAFYLCASSTSGGGNEQFFGPGTRLTVL.

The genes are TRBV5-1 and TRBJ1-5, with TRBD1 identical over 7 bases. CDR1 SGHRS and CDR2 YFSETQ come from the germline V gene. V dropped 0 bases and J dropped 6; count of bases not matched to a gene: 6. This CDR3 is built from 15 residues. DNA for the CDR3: TGCGCCAGCAGCTTGGAGGGGGACAGAAGTCAGCCCCAGCATTTT. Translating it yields CASSLEGDRSQPQHF.

CDR3 coding DNA: TGTGCCAGCAGCGTAGGGACAGGTATGGGCTTCGCGGCTACTATAGGCTACACCTTC. It yields the protein CASSVGTGMGFAATIGYTF. The chain has TRBV9 and TRBJ1-2; 7 nucleotides agree with TRBD1. Germline loops: CDR1 SGDLS, CDR2 YYNGEE. V shed 0 bases, J shed 8 bases, and the junction held 22 bases outside the gene matches. The CDR3 runs 19 residues.

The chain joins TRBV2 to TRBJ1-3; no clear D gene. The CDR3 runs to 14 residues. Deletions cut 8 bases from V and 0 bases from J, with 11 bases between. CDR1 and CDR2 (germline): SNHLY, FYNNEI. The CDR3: CASRRGSSGNTIYF. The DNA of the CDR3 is TGTGCCAGCCGCCGCGGGAGCTCTGGAAACACCATATATTTT.

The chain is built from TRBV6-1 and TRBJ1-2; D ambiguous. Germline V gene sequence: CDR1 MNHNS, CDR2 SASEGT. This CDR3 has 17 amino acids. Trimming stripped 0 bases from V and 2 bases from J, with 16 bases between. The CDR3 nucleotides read TGTGCCAGCAGTGAAGCTTCGCGGGGTGCCATGAACTATGGCTACACCTTC. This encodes CASSEASRGAMNYGYTF.

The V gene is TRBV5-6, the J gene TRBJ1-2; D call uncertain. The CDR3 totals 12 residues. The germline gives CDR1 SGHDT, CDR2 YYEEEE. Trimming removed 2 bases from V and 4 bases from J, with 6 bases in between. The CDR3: CASSLSFYGYTF. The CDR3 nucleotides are TGTGCCAGCAGCTTATCATTCTATGGCTACACCTTC.

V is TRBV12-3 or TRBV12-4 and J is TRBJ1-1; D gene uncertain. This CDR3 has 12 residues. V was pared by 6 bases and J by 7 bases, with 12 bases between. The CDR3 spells CASSLRWSEAFF. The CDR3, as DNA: TGTGCCAGCAGCCTTAGGTGGAGTGAAGCTTTCTTT.

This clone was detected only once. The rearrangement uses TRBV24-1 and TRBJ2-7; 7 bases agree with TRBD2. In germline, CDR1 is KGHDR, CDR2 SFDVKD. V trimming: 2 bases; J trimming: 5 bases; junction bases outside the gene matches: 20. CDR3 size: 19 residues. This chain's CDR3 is CATSDSRGVGVTVADEQYF. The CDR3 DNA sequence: TGTGCCACCAGTGATTCACGGGGGGTCGGAGTAACCGTCGCGGACGAGCAGTACTTC.

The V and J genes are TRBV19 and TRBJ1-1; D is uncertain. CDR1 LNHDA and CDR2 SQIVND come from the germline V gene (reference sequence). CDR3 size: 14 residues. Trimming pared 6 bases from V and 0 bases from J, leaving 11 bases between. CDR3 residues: CASRRGNMNTEAFF. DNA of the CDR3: TGTGCCAGTAGACGAGGTAACATGAACACTGAAGCTTTCTTT.

CDR3 amino acids: CASSSERGGFFEQYF. In nucleotides, the CDR3 is TGTGCCAGCAGCTCCGAGCGGGGGGGCTTTTTCGAGCAGTACTTC. V gene TRBV5-6 combines with J gene TRBJ2-7, with 10 bases identical to TRBD2. V lost 3 bases to trimming and J lost 6 bases; unmatched junction nucleotides: 9. Germline V gene sequence: CDR1 SGHDT, CDR2 YYEEEE. The CDR3 spans 15 residues.

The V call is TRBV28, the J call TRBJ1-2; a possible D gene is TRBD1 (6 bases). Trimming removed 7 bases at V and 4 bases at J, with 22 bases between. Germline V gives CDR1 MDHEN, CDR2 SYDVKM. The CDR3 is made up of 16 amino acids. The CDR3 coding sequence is TGTGCCAGCACACGCGGGGGGGCGCGTACGGGCTATGGCTACACCTTC. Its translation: CASTRGGARTGYGYTF.

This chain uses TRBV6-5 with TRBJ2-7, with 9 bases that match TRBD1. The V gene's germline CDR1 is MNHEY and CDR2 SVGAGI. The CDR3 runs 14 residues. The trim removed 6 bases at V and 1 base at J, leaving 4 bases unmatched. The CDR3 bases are TGTGCCAGCAGGAGTGGGACAGGGTCCTACGAGCAGTACTTC. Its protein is CASRSGTGSYEQYF.

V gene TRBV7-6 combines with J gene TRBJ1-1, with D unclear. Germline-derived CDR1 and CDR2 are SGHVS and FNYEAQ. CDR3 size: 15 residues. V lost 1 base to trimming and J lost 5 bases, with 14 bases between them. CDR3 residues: CASSLVGGSRTEAFF. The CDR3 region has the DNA TGTGCCAGCAGCTTAGTCGGAGGGAGTAGGACTGAAGCTTTCTTT.